The 2 T cell receptor beta chains in this list originate from one sample, sequenced in a study of monozygotic twins with inflammatory bowel disease. TCRdb reworked the 5' RACE reads into one entry per CDR3 protein, no DNA. The sample includes roughly 160,000 distinct CDR3 sequences. Sequencing input: blood. The receptors originated from a human donor with ulcerative colitis or Crohn's disease, or a healthy co-twin of an affected twin (not recorded which).

The chain uses TRBV5-1 and TRBJ1-1. The CDR3 is made up of 14 amino acids. From germline, CDR1 is SGHRS and CDR2 YFSETQ. CDR3 region: CASSVRGQNTEAFF.

The rearrangement joins TRBV5-1 to TRBJ1-5; absent DNA, TCRdb's TRBD1 call cannot be checked. This CDR3 is built from 15 residues. Germline-derived CDR1 and CDR2 are SGHRS and YFSETQ. CDR3 residues: CASSLRTGPNQPQHF.